What follows are 5 T cell receptor beta chains derived from one specimen sequenced in a study of CXCR3-negative and CXCR3-positive naive CD8 T cells. The antigens of these receptors remain unknown. The authors prepared UMI-labeled TRB cDNA libraries by 5' RACE. Reprocessing the 5' RACE reads, TCRdb reports a single entry for every CDR3 protein and omits DNA. This sample's table has some 54,000 distinct CDR3 sequences. Findings and limits, study-wide: CXCR3-positive naive cells had TRB CDR3s that were more hydrophobic than CXCR3-negative naive cells had.

Specimen: naive CXCR3+ CD8+ T cells from blood. Described subset: CD45RO-CCR7+CD27+CD95- naive CD8+ T cells expressing CXCR3 (TNR3+). The receptors come from a human donor in good health. Some clones in this sample may be carry-over from other donors' samples.

The genes are TRBV7-2 and TRBJ1-6; TCRdb's D gene call, TRBD1, goes unchecked for lack of DNA. This CDR3 region has 14 residues. The germline V gene has CDR1 SGHTA and CDR2 FQGNSA. The CDR3 loop reads CASSDGTPNSPLHF.

The V and J genes are TRBV12-3 or TRBV12-4 and TRBJ2-1; the D gene TCRdb calls, TRBD2, cannot be checked with no DNA. The CDR3 has 15 amino acids. The CDR3: CASSYASGGYNEQFF.

The chain links TRBV20-1 to TRBJ1-2. CDR3 length: 13 residues. In germline, CDR1 is DFQATT, CDR2 SNEGSKA (reference sequence). The chain's CDR3 is CSARGDGFYGYTF.

The rearrangement links TRBV25-1 to TRBJ1-4. The CDR3 length is 15 residues. CDR1 MGHDK and CDR2 SYGVNS come from the germline V gene. CDR3 sequence: CASSESAGPNEKLFF.

This chain connects TRBV5-1 to TRBJ1-5; TCRdb's D gene call, TRBD1, goes unchecked for lack of DNA. The V gene's germline CDR1 is SGHRS and CDR2 YFSETQ. This CDR3 comprises 15 residues. The CDR3 is CASSIGQGASQPQHF.